This entry concerns a single T cell receptor beta chain. The target antigen is unknown. This record belongs to a study of CD8 T cells in ankylosing spondylitis. Germline V lookup: CDR1 SGHRS, CDR2 YFSETQ. This CDR3 is built from 15 residues. V gave up 4 bases and J gave up 1 base; unmatched junction bases: 7. TCRdb called the 5' RACE reads again in MiXCR, with one record for every CDR3 protein. Of around 250,000 distinct CDR3 sequences listed, over 15% are singletons. The study's findings and limits: One TCR beta motif, made up of about 8 highly homologous variants, appeared characteristic of ankylosing spondylitis blood. With a CD8+ phenotype, disease-linked clones were relatively rare in peripheral blood. Matched ankylosing spondylitis synovial fluid reportedly showed significant enrichment of disease-linked clones.

V usage is TRBV5-1 and J usage is TRBJ2-5, with 7 positions matching TRBD1. The TCR sequence derives from a male donor with ankylosing spondylitis or in good health (not recorded which). What was sequenced was blood, either unsorted or a sorted T cell fraction (not recorded which). The CDR3 DNA sequence: TGCGCCAGCAGCGAGGGGGCAGGCCTCCAAGAGACCCAGTACTTC. Amino acids: CASSEGAGLQETQYF.